The next 20 T cell receptor beta chains were all read from a single sample in a study of shared clonotypes between healthy human individuals. TCRdb keeps only in-frame clones here, not all; method: immunoSEQ multiplex PCR. The table records 2,500,000 or so clones, around 90% of them present only once. The sample comprised naive CD4+ T cells sorted from blood. Subset noted: CD45RA+ positively selected. The receptors were sampled from a man younger than 30 in good health.

This chain uses TRBV30 with TRBJ1-2; 8 nucleotides match TRBD1. Germline trimming cut 7 bases from V and 1 base from J; bases unmatched to any gene: 11. Germline CDR1 GTSNPN, CDR2 SVGIG (reference sequence). The CDR3 runs to 15 residues. The CDR3 protein is CAYKGVTGDNYGYTF. Written as DNA, the CDR3 is TGTGCCTACAAAGGTGTGACAGGGGATAACTATGGCTACACCTTC.

This chain joins TRBV2 and TRBJ2-5, with D perhaps matching TRBD1 or TRBD2 (6 bases each). Germline CDR1 is SNHLY and CDR2 is FYNNEI. The CDR3 is made up of 15 amino acids. The V end lost 1 base, the J end lost 4 bases, and 13 bases lay between the germline ends. The CDR3, as DNA: TGTGCCAGCAGTGAAGAACGGGGGCTGGGAGAGACCCAGTACTTC. Amino acid sequence: CASSEERGLGETQYF.

V and J are TRBV6-1 and TRBJ2-7, with unresolved D. V was trimmed by 4 bases and J by 5 bases, leaving 9 bases between them. Per germline, CDR1 MNHNS and CDR2 SASEGT. The CDR3 runs 12 residues. The CDR3 region has the DNA TGTGCCAGCAGTGCGACACGAAACGAGCAGTACTTC. Translation gives CASSATRNEQYF.

The chain employs TRBV18 and TRBJ1-2; TRBD1 agrees at 10 bases. The V gene's germline CDR1 is KGHSH and CDR2 LQKENI. J lost 6 bases, V lost 2 bases, and 3 bases had no gene match. This CDR3 comprises 14 residues. The CDR3 DNA is TGTGCCAGCTCACCATTTGGGACAGGGGATGGCTACACCTTC. Its translation is CASSPFGTGDGYTF.

The V and J genes are TRBV5-1 and TRBJ2-7; D tentatively reads TRBD1 or TRBD2 (5 bases each). Germline V lookup: CDR1 SGHRS, CDR2 YFSETQ. V was shortened by 1 base and J by 3 bases, with 14 bases between the two germline ends. This CDR3 region has 15 residues. CDR3 region: CASSLLGEPYYEQYF. The CDR3 DNA reads as TGCGCCAGCAGCTTGTTGGGGGAGCCATACTACGAGCAGTACTTC.

The chain recombines TRBV5-6 with TRBJ1-2; no clear D. V lost 3 bases to trimming and J lost 1 base, with 16 bases between them. Germline loops: CDR1 SGHDT, CDR2 YYEEEE. This CDR3 region has 16 residues. CDR3 protein: CASSSGPGRYNYGYTF. In DNA, the CDR3 is TGTGCCAGCAGCTCCGGGCCGGGCCGATATAACTATGGCTACACCTTC.

V and J are TRBV5-1 and TRBJ2-3; 9 nucleotides line up with TRBD1. This CDR3 spans 14 amino acids. V was pared by 7 bases and J by 6 bases, with 9 bases of the junction left unmatched. Germline CDR1 SGHRS, CDR2 YFSETQ. The DNA of the CDR3 is TGCGCCAGCGCCGTGACAGGGGGATCGGATACGCAGTATTTT. This codes for CASAVTGGSDTQYF. The entire variable domain, with the rest obtained from reference TRBV5-1 and TRBJ2-3, is as follows: KAGVTQTPRYLIKTRGQQVTLSCSPISGHRSVSWYQQTPGQGLQFLFEYFSETQRNKGNFPGRFSGRQFSNSRSEMNVSTLELGDSALYLCASAVTGGSDTQYFGPGTRLTVL.

This chain uses TRBV6-6 with TRBJ1-6; D is unresolved. Germline V gene data show CDR1 as MNHNY and CDR2 as SVGAGI (reference sequence). V lost 4 bases and J 10 bases, leaving 11 bases between the germline ends. The length of the CDR3 is 13 residues. The CDR3, as DNA: TGTGCCAGCAGTTCTGTAGACGGGTCACCCCTCCACTTT. Translated, it gives CASSSVDGSPLHF.

V is TRBV21-1 and J is TRBJ1-1; the DNA was not compared with TRBD1, the D call given in the table. TRBV21-1 represents a pseudogene. CDR3 length: 15 amino acids. In nucleotides, the CDR3 is TGTGCCAGCAGCTTCACAGGGGGCGGAGGCACTGAAGCTTTCTTT. This codes for CASSFTGGGGTEAFF.

V and J are TRBV15 and TRBJ1-4; D perhaps matches TRBD1 (5 bases). Per the germline V gene, CDR1 is LNHNV and CDR2 is YYDKDF (reference sequence). The CDR3 is 14 amino acids. V was clipped by 5 bases and J by 6 bases, with 13 bases between them. CDR3 sequence reads: CATSSGAGDEKLFF. The DNA for the CDR3 is TGTGCCACCAGCTCCGGGGCGGGCGATGAAAAACTGTTTTTT.

A remark on this clone: The same CDR3 can be traced to other DNA sequences in this sample. The chain uses TRBV6-5 and TRBJ2-7, with a possible D match to TRBD1 (5 bases). Germline V gene sequence: CDR1 MNHEY, CDR2 SVGAGI. This CDR3 region has 14 residues. V shed 0 bases and J shed 3 bases, with 9 bases lying between them. CDR3 coding DNA: TGTGCCAGCAGTTACTCGTCCAGGGACTACGAGCAGTACTTC. This codes for CASSYSSRDYEQYF.

A note on this clone: This sample includes further DNA sequences coding for the same CDR3. The chain joins TRBV4-3 to TRBJ2-7; TRBD2 matches at 11 bases. CDR1 and CDR2 from the germline V gene are LGHNA and YSLEER. Trimming took 0 bases from V and 2 from J; bases not matched to a gene: 0. CDR3 size: 15 residues. Here the CDR3 reads CASSQELAGAYEQYF. DNA for the CDR3: TGCGCCAGCAGCCAAGAACTAGCGGGGGCCTACGAGCAGTACTTC.

The gene calls are TRBV7-2 and TRBJ2-7; possibly TRBD2 for D (6 bases). Germline V gene data show CDR1 as SGHTA and CDR2 as FQGNSA. The V gene lost 2 bases and the J gene lost 6 bases, with 11 bases spanning the gap. There are 13 residues in the CDR3. The CDR3 DNA reads TGTGCCAGCAGCTTAACTATAGCGGCCGAGCAGTACTTC. Translated: CASSLTIAAEQYF. The full variable domain, with the rest looked up from reference TRBV7-2 and TRBJ2-7, is GAGVSQSPSNKVTEKGKDVELRCDPISGHTALYWYRQSLGQGLEFLIYFQGNSAPDKSGLPSDRFSAERTGGSVSTLTIQRTQQEDSAVYLCASSLTIAAEQYFGPGTRLTVT.

This chain uses TRBV2 with TRBJ2-7; 9 bases line up with TRBD1. The CDR3 has 11 residues. J lost 12 bases, V lost 6 bases, and 6 bases had no gene match. Looked up from germline, CDR1 is SNHLY and CDR2 is FYNNEI. CDR3 protein: CASSPGQGWYF. Written as DNA, the CDR3 is TGTGCCAGCAGCCCTGGACAGGGGTGGTACTTC.

The chain combines TRBV5-4 with TRBJ2-1, with D perhaps TRBD1 or TRBD2 (6 bases each). The CDR3 consists of 16 residues. With 4 bases removed from V and 3 bases from J, the gap between germline ends came to 17 bases. The germline CDR1 and CDR2 sequences are SGHNT and YYREEE (reference sequence). CDR3 sequence: CASSREIGGFYNEQFF. The CDR3 DNA follows: TGTGCCAGCAGCAGGGAGATCGGGGGCTTCTACAATGAGCAGTTCTTC.

This clone has just a few counts. The rearrangement uses TRBV7-6 and TRBJ1-2; D perhaps matches TRBD1 (5 bases). The CDR3 is 13 residues long. CDR1 and CDR2 (germline): SGHVS, FNYEAQ. V lost 5 bases, J lost 2 bases, and 9 bases lay in between. CDR3 nucleotide sequence: TGTGCCAGCAGCCCACAGGAGAACTATGGCTACACCTTC. As protein: CASSPQENYGYTF.

The V call is TRBV5-1, the J call TRBJ1-4, with D maybe TRBD1 (5 bases). Germline V CDR1 and CDR2: SGHRS, YFSETQ. The CDR3 is 15 residues long. The ends were cut back, 3 bases at V and 4 bases at J, with 13 bases in the middle. CDR3 sequence: CASSSGTVLNEKLFF. The CDR3 bases are TGCGCCAGCAGCTCGGGGACGGTTCTTAATGAAAAACTGTTTTTT.

The V and J genes are TRBV5-1 and TRBJ2-5, with TRBD1 identical over 7 bases. There are 14 residues in the CDR3. Germline V gene data show CDR1 as SGHRS and CDR2 as YFSETQ. J gave up 1 base and V 4 bases, and 4 bases lay outside the gene matches. The CDR3 protein is CASSIRDSQETQYF. Written as DNA, the CDR3 is TGCGCCAGCAGCATCCGGGACAGCCAAGAGACCCAGTACTTC.

V usage is TRBV5-1 and J usage is TRBJ2-7; 10 nucleotides match TRBD1. The CDR3 sequence is 14 residues long. CDR1 and CDR2 (germline): SGHRS, YFSETQ. V was pared by 5 bases and J by 1 base, with 3 bases of the junction left unmatched. This CDR3 reads CASRRTGGSYEQYF. CDR3 nucleotides: TGCGCCAGCAGAAGGACAGGGGGATCCTACGAGCAGTACTTC.

The chain joins TRBV5-1 to TRBJ1-3; D not certain. The CDR3 contains 20 residues. The germline V gene has CDR1 SGHRS and CDR2 YFSETQ. V was shortened by 3 bases and J by 0 bases, with 25 bases between the two germline ends. As DNA, the CDR3 is TGCGCCAGCAGCTCCGGATTTACGAGCCGGCTAACCCCCTCTGGAAACACCATATATTTT. Translation: CASSSGFTSRLTPSGNTIYF.